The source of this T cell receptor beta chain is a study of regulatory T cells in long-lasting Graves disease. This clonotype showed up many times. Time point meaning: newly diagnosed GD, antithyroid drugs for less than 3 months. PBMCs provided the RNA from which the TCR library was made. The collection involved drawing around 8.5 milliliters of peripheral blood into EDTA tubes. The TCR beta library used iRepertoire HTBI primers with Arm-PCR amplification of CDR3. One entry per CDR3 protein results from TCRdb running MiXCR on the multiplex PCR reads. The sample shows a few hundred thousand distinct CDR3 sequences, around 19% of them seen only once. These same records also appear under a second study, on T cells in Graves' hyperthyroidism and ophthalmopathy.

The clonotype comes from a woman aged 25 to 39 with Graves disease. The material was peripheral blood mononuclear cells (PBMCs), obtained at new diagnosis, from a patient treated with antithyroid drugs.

CDR3 residues: CASRVSAQGATNEKLFF. As DNA, the CDR3 is TGTGCCAGCAGGGTTAGTGCCCAGGGCGCAACTAATGAAAAACTGTTTTTT. This chain connects TRBV12-3 or TRBV12-4 to TRBJ1-4; D perhaps matches TRBD1 (5 bases). The CDR3 sequence is 17 residues long. The V end lost 6 bases, the J end lost 0 bases, and 17 bases lay between the germline ends.